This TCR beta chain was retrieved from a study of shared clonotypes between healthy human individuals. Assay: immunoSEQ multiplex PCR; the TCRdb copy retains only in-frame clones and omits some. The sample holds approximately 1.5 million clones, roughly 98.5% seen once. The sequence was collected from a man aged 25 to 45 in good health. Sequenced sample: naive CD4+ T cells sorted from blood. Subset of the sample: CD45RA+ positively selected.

The CDR3 nucleotides are TGTGCCAGCAGTGAAGTTTCAGGCAATCAGCCCCAGCATTTT. Translation: CASSEVSGNQPQHF. The chain combines TRBV6-1 with TRBJ1-5; D remains unclear. Germline lookup yields CDR1 MNHNS and CDR2 SASEGT. Trimming pared 1 base from V and 2 bases from J, leaving 6 bases between. This CDR3 has 14 amino acids.